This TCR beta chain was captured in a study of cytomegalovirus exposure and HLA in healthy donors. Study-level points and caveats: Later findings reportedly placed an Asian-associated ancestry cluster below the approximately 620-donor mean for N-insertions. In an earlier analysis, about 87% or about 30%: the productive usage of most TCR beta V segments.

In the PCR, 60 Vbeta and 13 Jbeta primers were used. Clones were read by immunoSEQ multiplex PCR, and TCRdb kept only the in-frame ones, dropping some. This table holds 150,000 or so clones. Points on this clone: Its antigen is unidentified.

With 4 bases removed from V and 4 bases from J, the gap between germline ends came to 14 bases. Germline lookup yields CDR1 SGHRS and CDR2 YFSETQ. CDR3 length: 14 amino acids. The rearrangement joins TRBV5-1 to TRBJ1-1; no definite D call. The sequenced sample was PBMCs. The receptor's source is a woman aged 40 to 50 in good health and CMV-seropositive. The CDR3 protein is CASSPRRVGTEAFF. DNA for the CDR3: TGCGCCAGCAGCCCGCGGAGGGTGGGCACTGAAGCTTTCTTT.